This entry lists 13 T cell receptor beta chains sequenced from one sample in a study of spatial heterogeneity in lung cancer (dated by TCRdb to the late 2010s). Receptor libraries were prepared by 5' RACE. Sequenced using a NextSeq 500. Using fastp trimming at Q25 and MiXCR clonotype assembly, TCRdb reanalyzed the public sequencing data and kept in-frame beta chains. Identical CDR3 protein sequences are pooled into one entry, listed with their most common genes and DNA. This sample has tens of thousands of distinct CDR3 sequences in its table, and around 7% of those were observed once. The ten largest make up about 3% of the sample. The intended sense of this specimen's time point label: sample taken at primary tumor resection. Whole RNA extracted from tumor and nontumor lung tissue, or from cryopreserved PBMC samples, was used for TCR sequencing without cell sorting. Here the sequenced sample was PBMCs, taken at surgery. The receptors derive from a female donor with early-stage non-small cell lung cancer.

This clonotype was recorded at least ten times. This chain uses TRBV5-1 with TRBJ2-7, with D unclear. The CDR3 has 16 amino acids. The germline V gene has CDR1 SGHRS and CDR2 YFSETQ. Trimming shortened V by 2 bases and J by 5 bases, and 20 bases separated the two germline ends. CDR3 in DNA: TGCGCCAGCAGCTTCGGAAGGGCCCGGGCCACACACGAGCAGTACTTC. Translating it yields CASSFGRARATHEQYF.

This clonotype has ten or more counts. The chain is built from TRBV25-1 and TRBJ1-2; D unclear. The CDR3 extends over 15 amino acids. V lost 2 bases and J 3 bases, leaving 13 bases between the germline ends. Germline-derived CDR1 and CDR2 are MGHDK and SYGVNS. CDR3 sequence: CASSERVGIHYGYTF. CDR3 DNA: TGTGCCAGCAGTGAACGGGTGGGGATTCACTATGGCTACACCTTC.

This clonotype was counted ten times or more. The chain has TRBV5-1 and TRBJ2-5, with D perhaps TRBD1 (6 bases). This CDR3 comprises 14 residues. Germline V gives CDR1 SGHRS, CDR2 YFSETQ. Trimming took off 2 bases at V and 3 bases at J, with 11 bases between the two ends. This CDR3 reads CASSLGGSKETQYF. In DNA, the CDR3 is TGCGCCAGCAGCTTAGGGGGTTCGAAAGAGACCCAGTACTTC.

This clonotype came up a few times. This chain uses TRBV7-2 with TRBJ2-7; the D is unclear. Between the trimmed V and J ends, which lost 4 bases and 3 bases, there was a span of 7 bases. The germline gives CDR1 SGHTA, CDR2 FQGNSA. The CDR3 is 12 amino acids. The CDR3 DNA reads TGTGCCAGCAGCTCAACCCGCTACGAGCAGTACTTC. It translates to CASSSTRYEQYF.

This clonotype was detected many times. The chain carries TRBV6-6 and TRBJ2-7; no reliable D call. The CDR3 length is 12 residues. The germline CDR1 and CDR2 sequences are MNHNY and SVGAGI (reference sequence). V was clipped by 5 bases and J by 3 bases, with 8 bases between them. CDR3 nucleotides: TGTGCCAGCAGTCGACCGAACTACGAGCAGTACTTC. Protein: CASSRPNYEQYF.

This clonotype was found many times. This chain uses TRBV6-1 with TRBJ2-7; 7 bases line up with TRBD1. Germline-derived CDR1 and CDR2 are MNHNS and SASEGT. V lost 7 bases, J lost 5 bases, and 11 bases stayed unmatched. The CDR3 runs to 14 residues. The CDR3, as DNA: TGTGCCAGCAATAGAGGAGACAGGGACCACGAGCAGTACTTC. It encodes CASNRGDRDHEQYF.

The sample holds many counts of this clonotype. Written as DNA, the CDR3 is TGTGCCAGCAGCTTAACGTTTGGGGGCGAGCAGTACTTC. The encoded protein is CASSLTFGGEQYF. The V call is TRBV7-3, the J call TRBJ2-7; D possibly matches TRBD1 or TRBD2 (5 bases each). Germline values: CDR1 SGHTA, CDR2 FQGTGA. V was shortened by 0 bases and J by 6 bases, with 9 bases between the two germline ends. This CDR3 is built from 13 residues.

This clonotype was detected ten times or more. The chain has TRBV6-5 and TRBJ1-1; D call uncertain. The V end lost 6 bases, the J end lost 4 bases, and 18 bases lay between the germline ends. This CDR3 contains 15 residues. Germline V gene lookup returns CDR1 MNHEY and CDR2 SVGAGI. In DNA, the CDR3 is TGTGCCAGCAGACCTACCGGTTGGGAGGGCACTGAAGCTTTCTTT. This sequence encodes CASRPTGWEGTEAFF.

This clonotype came up many times. The chain combines TRBV7-9 with TRBJ1-5, with a tentative D call TRBD1 (6 bases). Germline assignment: CDR1 SEHNR and CDR2 FQNEAQ (reference sequence). The V end was cut by 4 bases, the J end by 6 bases, with 10 bases between. The CDR3 is made up of 13 amino acids. The CDR3 is CASSSGAFQPQHF. CDR3 coding DNA: TGTGCCAGCAGCTCAGGGGCTTTTCAGCCCCAGCATTTT.

The CDR3 spells CASSQVYRVPYEQYF. In DNA form, the CDR3 reads TGCGCCAGCAGCCAAGTTTACAGGGTTCCCTACGAGCAGTACTTC. The chain links TRBV4-1 to TRBJ2-7; a weak D match, TRBD1 (6 bases). Germline V gene lookup returns CDR1 MGHRA and CDR2 YSYEKL. This CDR3 is built from 15 residues. V lost 1 base, J lost 2 bases, and 12 bases lay in between.

The sample holds many counts of this clonotype. V and J are TRBV4-2 and TRBJ2-7, with D possibly being TRBD1 (5 bases). This CDR3 contains 15 residues. Deletions cut 0 bases from V and 6 bases from J, with 15 bases between. Germline V CDR1 and CDR2: LGHNA, YNFKEQ. The CDR3 nucleotides are TGTGCCAGCAGCCAAGATTTTGACAGTTCTCGCGAGCAGTACTTC. Amino acid sequence: CASSQDFDSSREQYF.

The V and J genes are TRBV19 and TRBJ1-5; 7 bases are a match to TRBD1. Germline lookup yields CDR1 LNHDA and CDR2 SQIVND (reference sequence). Trimming cost V 5 bases and J 3 bases; bases outside gene matches: 4. This CDR3 contains 14 residues. CDR3 sequence: CASSVDRDNQPQHF. The DNA of the CDR3 is TGTGCCAGTAGTGTCGACAGGGACAATCAGCCCCAGCATTTT.

This clonotype turned up a few times. The CDR3 region has the DNA TGTGCCAGCAGCTTAGGCGGCGGGGGGACCTACGAGCAGTACTTC. Its translation is CASSLGGGGTYEQYF. The rearrangement uses TRBV7-2 and TRBJ2-7; 8 bases align to TRBD2. In germline, CDR1 is SGHTA, CDR2 FQGNSA. Trimming at V came to 1 base and at J to 2 bases, leaving 4 bases not matched to a gene. This CDR3 is built from 15 residues.